The clone carrying this T cell receptor (beta chain) was picked up many times. TCRdb passed the 5' RACE reads through MiXCR, listing each CDR3 protein once. There are approximately 300,000 distinct CDR3 sequences in the sample; about 6.6% occur only once, and 15% to 20% lies in the top ten. The sample belongs to a study of T cells after yellow fever vaccination. The CDR3 totals 14 residues. Germline CDR1 is SGHRS and CDR2 is YFSETQ. Trimming pared 5 bases from V and 4 bases from J, leaving 12 bases between. The sample consisted of PBMCs, taken roughly seven weeks after the first yellow fever vaccination. This clonotype originated in a man in his late teens or twenties who received the YFV17D yellow fever vaccine. J is TRBJ1-4 and V is TRBV5-1; perhaps TRBD1 as D (6 bases). The CDR3 region has the DNA TGCGCCAGCAGTCCTACAGGGTTTAATGAAAAACTGTTTTTT. It translates to CASSPTGFNEKLFF.